These T cell receptor beta chains were read from a single sample in a study of early T cells in non-severe SARS-CoV-2 infection. Each CDR3 protein gets one entry after TCRdb re-called the 5' RACE reads with MiXCR. The sample records 45,000 to 55,000 distinct CDR3 sequences, roughly 6.2% being singletons. The sample comprised whole blood. Receptors were obtained from an adult who was a healthcare worker with PCR-confirmed SARS-CoV-2 infection or an uninfected control (not recorded which). Each CDR3 is given with its conserved first and last residue. A D gene is named only where the DNA matches it firmly. Rows may omit the clone size; those that give it use once, few, many or a size class.

abundance	v_gene	j_gene	d_gene	len	CDR3nt	CDR3aa
many	TRBV20-1	TRBJ2-1	TRBD2	14	TGCAGTGCTAGGATGGGGCGGGGGGACAATGAGCAGTTCTTC	CSARMGRGDNEQFF
-	TRBV7-9	TRBJ2-1	-	15	TGTGCCAGCAGCTTAGCCGGGCAGGGGTACAATGAGCAGTTCTTC	CASSLAGQGYNEQFF
-	TRBV27	TRBJ1-5	-	16	TGTGCCAGCAGTTTATACAAGGGTAGACGCAATCAGCCCCAGCATTTT	CASSLYKGRRNQPQHF
few	TRBV13	TRBJ2-1	TRBD1	18	TGTGCCAGCAGCTTAGGGACAGGGGCCTTAATCCGGTACAATGAGCAGTTCTTC	CASSLGTGALIRYNEQFF
many	TRBV20-1	TRBJ2-3	TRBD1	18	TGCAGTGCTAGAAAGAAATCCGGACAGGTGAAAAGCACAGATACGCAGTATTTT	CSARKKSGQVKSTDTQYF
-	TRBV7-9	TRBJ2-5	-	11	TGTGCCAGCAGCTCCGGGGGGACCCAGTACTTC	CASSSGGTQYF
few	TRBV6-2/TRBV6-3	TRBJ1-5	-	14	TGTGCCAGCAGCCGGGGACCTAGCAATCAGCCCCAGCATTTT	CASSRGPSNQPQHF
-	TRBV7-3	TRBJ1-1	-	14	TGTGCCAGCAGCCCAAATGGGCAGAACACTGAAGCTTTCTTT	CASSPNGQNTEAFF
many	TRBV11-2	TRBJ2-7	-	13	TGTGCCAGCAGCTTAGATTCCGTATACGAGCAGTACTTC	CASSLDSVYEQYF
-	TRBV13	TRBJ2-5	-	14	TGTGCCAGCAACCAGGGGGGGGCCTCAGAGACCCAGTACTTC	CASNQGGASETQYF
many	TRBV20-1	TRBJ2-1	-	14	TGCAGTGCTAGAGAACAGGGATCCTACAATGAGCAGTTCTTC	CSAREQGSYNEQFF
many	TRBV20-1	TRBJ1-1	TRBD1	13	TGCAGTGCTAGAGGGGACAGTAGGACTGAAGCTTTCTTT	CSARGDSRTEAFF
many	TRBV30	TRBJ2-2	-	13	TGTGCCTGGAGTTGGATCAACACCGGGGAGCTGTTTTTT	CAWSWINTGELFF
many	TRBV5-5	TRBJ1-5	TRBD1	15	TGTGCCAGCAGCACCCGGGACAGGGACGACCAGCCCCAGCATTTT	CASSTRDRDDQPQHF
many	TRBV6-5	TRBJ2-7	TRBD1	17	TGTGCCAGCAGTTCCACAGCCACAGGGGCCGTTTTTGACGAGCAGTACTTC	CASSSTATGAVFDEQYF
many	TRBV29-1	TRBJ1-2	TRBD1	11	TGCAGCGCAGGGACAGGAGGTGGCTACACCTTC	CSAGTGGGYTF
many	TRBV5-4	TRBJ1-2	-	13	TGTGCCAGCAGCTTAGAGAGGGCTTCTGGCTACACCTTC	CASSLERASGYTF
many	TRBV7-2	TRBJ2-1	TRBD2	14	TGTGCCAGCAACTTAGCGGGGCGAAGGAATGAGCAGTTCTTC	CASNLAGRRNEQFF
many	TRBV20-1	TRBJ2-1	-	12	TGCAGTGCTTTCCTTCGGACGAATGAGCAGTTCTTC	CSAFLRTNEQFF
many	TRBV14	TRBJ2-3	-	12	TGTGCCAGCAGCCAAGTGATAGATACGCAGTATTTT	CASSQVIDTQYF
many	TRBV10-3	TRBJ2-5	-	15	TGTGCCATCAGTGAGACCGGGACAAAGCAAGAGACCCAGTACTTC	CAISETGTKQETQYF
-	TRBV30	TRBJ1-6	-	15	TGTGCCTGGAGTGCTCGGACCGGTGACGGTTCACCCCTCCACTTT	CAWSARTGDGSPLHF
-	TRBV20-1	TRBJ2-3	TRBD2	17	TGCAGTGCCCCGGTACCTACTAGCGGGGGCCATTCGAGGACGCAGTATTTT	CSAPVPTSGGHSRTQYF
many	TRBV11-3	TRBJ2-7	TRBD1	16	TGTGCCAGCAGCTTAAGCGGAGGACAGGTCTCCTACGAGCAGTACTTC	CASSLSGGQVSYEQYF
many	TRBV20-1	TRBJ1-2	TRBD1	13	TGCAGTGCCCGGGGGGGACAGGGACGCGGCTACACCTTC	CSARGGQGRGYTF
many	TRBV6-2/TRBV6-3	TRBJ2-1	-	11	TGTGCCAGCACCCAATACAATGAGCAGTTCTTC	CASTQYNEQFF
many	TRBV11-2	TRBJ2-2	-	15	TGTGCCAGCAGCTCCCCAATGGGGGCAGCCGGGGAGCTGTTTTTT	CASSSPMGAAGELFF
many	TRBV4-3	TRBJ2-1	-	15	TGCGCCAGCAGTCAAGCGGGTAAAACCTACAATGAGCAGTTCTTC	CASSQAGKTYNEQFF
-	TRBV18	TRBJ2-1	TRBD1	16	TGTGCCAGCTCACCAGCGGACAGGCCCGTCTACAATGAGCAGTTCTTC	CASSPADRPVYNEQFF
many	TRBV29-1	TRBJ1-1	TRBD1	14	TGCAGCGTTACGGGACAGTTCATGAACACTGAAGCTTTCTTT	CSVTGQFMNTEAFF
many	TRBV11-2	TRBJ2-3	TRBD2	14	TGTGCCAGCAGCCCAAGCGGGGGAGTTGATACGCAGTATTTT	CASSPSGGVDTQYF
many	TRBV7-2	TRBJ2-7	-	15	TGTGCCAGCAGACTAGCCCCGGGACAGTCCTACGAGCAGTACTTC	CASRLAPGQSYEQYF
few	TRBV6-5	TRBJ2-5	TRBD1	14	TGTGCCAGCAGTTCGACCGGGACAGGGGTCCAGGGGCACTTC	CASSSTGTGVQGHF
few	TRBV20-1	TRBJ2-7	-	15	TGCAGTGCTAGAGATATGGCAGGAATTGCTTACGAGCAGTACTTC	CSARDMAGIAYEQYF
-	TRBV20-1	TRBJ2-7	TRBD1	14	TGCAGTGCTTGGACAGGGTTGAGCTCCTACGAGCAGTACTTC	CSAWTGLSSYEQYF
few	TRBV7-2	TRBJ2-7	-	11	TGTGCCACGCAGCAGTACGGCGAGCAGTACTTC	CATQQYGEQYF
few	TRBV7-9	TRBJ2-7	-	13	TGTGCCAGCAGCAGACCCGGGACCTACGAGCAGTACTTC	CASSRPGTYEQYF
-	TRBV20-1	TRBJ2-3	-	15	TGCAGTGCTAGTGATCGGTCAGGGCGCACAGATACGCAGTATTTT	CSASDRSGRTDTQYF
many	TRBV5-6	TRBJ2-1	-	15	TGTGCCAGTGCAAAAGCCGGGACGAAGGGGAATGAGCAGTTCTTC	CASAKAGTKGNEQFF
many	TRBV7-2	TRBJ2-1	-	13	TGTGCCAGCAGCACACCGGGACGGAGTGAGCAGTTCTTC	CASSTPGRSEQFF
few	TRBV4-1	TRBJ2-5	TRBD2	19	TGCGCCAGCAGCCCGACGGGGACTAGCGTATTAGGTCGTCCCGAGACCCAGTACTTC	CASSPTGTSVLGRPETQYF